Listed below are T cell receptor beta chains from one sample, sequenced in a study of shared clonotypes between healthy human individuals. Clones were sequenced by immunoSEQ multiplex PCR, and TCRdb holds only the in-frame ones, with some missing. In the table there are under 2,500,000 clones, approximately 96% of which are singletons. The specimen sequenced was naive CD4+ T cells sorted from blood. These receptor sequences come from a man aged 18 to 30 in good health. Both conserved end residues are part of each CDR3. A D gene is named only where the DNA matches it firmly. Clone size appears in some rows only: once, few, many, or a class for an expanded clone.

clone_size	d_call	v_call	j_call	cdr3_nt	cdr3_aa
-	TRBD1	TRBV11-2	TRBJ2-7	TGTGCCAGCACCGAGGACAGGACCTACGAGCAGTACTTC	CASTEDRTYEQYF
-	-	TRBV10-3	TRBJ2-1	TGTGCCATCAGTGACGGGGTTTACAATGAGCAGTTCTTC	CAISDGVYNEQFF
once	-	TRBV18	TRBJ2-1	TGTGCCAGCTCACCCCTGGACAGCCTCTACAATGAGCAGTTCTTC	CASSPLDSLYNEQFF
-	TRBD1	TRBV18	TRBJ1-4	TGTGCCAGCTCACCGGACAGGGGTTTGCTGTTTTTT	CASSPDRGLLFF
-	TRBD2	TRBV27	TRBJ2-5	TGTGCCAGCAGTTTAACCCCTCCACTAGCGGGAGTTCGAGAGACCCAGTACTTC	CASSLTPPLAGVRETQYF
-	-	TRBV2	TRBJ2-5	TGTGCCAGCAATCCACTCGGGCCCGCAGGAAGGGAGACCCAGTACTTC	CASNPLGPAGRETQYF
-	TRBD1	TRBV18	TRBJ2-1	TGTGCCAGCTCACCCGGGACAGCCACCTACAATGAGCAGTTCTTC	CASSPGTATYNEQFF
-	-	TRBV5-4	TRBJ2-3	TGTGCCAGCAGCTTGGGGGGGAGGACCACAGATACGCAGTATTTT	CASSLGGRTTDTQYF
once	-	TRBV9	TRBJ2-3	TGTGCCAGCACGGATGCAGTAGATACGCAGTATTTT	CASTDAVDTQYF
-	-	TRBV6-1	TRBJ2-7	TGTGCCAGCAGCAACTTTTACGAGCAGTACTTC	CASSNFYEQYF
-	TRBD2	TRBV4-1	TRBJ2-5	TGCGCCAGCAGCCGGGGGACTAGCGGGAGTCAAGAGACCCAGTACTTC	CASSRGTSGSQETQYF
-	-	TRBV7-8	TRBJ1-1	TGTGCCAGCAGCCCCGACAGGTACACTGAAGCTTTCTTT	CASSPDRYTEAFF
-	TRBD1	TRBV19	TRBJ1-5	TGTGCCAGTTCTATTAAGCCGGGACAGGGTGTTCAGCCCCAGCATTTT	CASSIKPGQGVQPQHF
-	TRBD2	TRBV9	TRBJ2-5	TGTGCCAGCAGCGTAGATGGGTTAGCGGGGGGGCCAGAGACCCAGTACTTC	CASSVDGLAGGPETQYF
-	-	TRBV11-2	TRBJ2-6	TGTGCCAGCAGTTTTGGGGCCAACGTCCTGACTTTC	CASSFGANVLTF
-	-	TRBV18	TRBJ2-5	TGTGCCAGCTCACCGGGGTCACAAGAGACCCAGTACTTC	CASSPGSQETQYF
-	TRBD1	TRBV28	TRBJ2-7	TGTGCCAGCAGCCACCCCCCTGCAGGGGGCTACGAGCAGTACTTC	CASSHPPAGGYEQYF
-	-	TRBV5-1	TRBJ2-7	TGCGCCAGCAGCCCTACGAGCTTAAGTTCCTACGAGCAGTACTTC	CASSPTSLSSYEQYF
-	-	TRBV7-2	TRBJ1-2	TGTGCCAGCAGCTCGCCGCACAGGGAGGGGAGTGGCTACACCTTC	CASSSPHREGSGYTF
-	-	TRBV28	TRBJ2-7	TGTGCCAGCAGTTACGCCCGGGGGGCCGGGTCCTACGAGCAGTACTTC	CASSYARGAGSYEQYF
-	-	TRBV6-6	TRBJ1-2	TGTGCCAGCAGTTTCCTACAGGGTAACTATGGCTACACCTTC	CASSFLQGNYGYTF
-	-	TRBV4-2	TRBJ1-5	TGTGCCAGCAGCCAAGATTATCGGCAGGGGTATCAGCCCCAGCATTTT	CASSQDYRQGYQPQHF
-	-	TRBV10-1	TRBJ2-7	TGCGCCAGCAGTGACCCCGGGTCAACCTACGAGCAGTACTTC	CASSDPGSTYEQYF
-	-	TRBV5-1	TRBJ2-1	TGCGCCAGCAGCTTGGCGGAGAGCTCCTACAATGAGCAGTTCTTC	CASSLAESSYNEQFF
-	TRBD2	TRBV30	TRBJ2-3	TGTGCCTGGAGTGTAACGGGGGGTTTCACAGATACGCAGTATTTT	CAWSVTGGFTDTQYF
-	-	TRBV2	TRBJ2-1	TGTGCCAGCAGCGGGAGAAGAGAGCAGTTCTTC	CASSGRREQFF
-	-	TRBV29-1	TRBJ2-6	TGCAGCGTCGGAAGCTCTGGGGCCAACGTCCTGACTTTC	CSVGSSGANVLTF
once	-	TRBV7-2	TRBJ2-7	TGTGCCAGCAGCTTGAGCCAGGGTGCTACCTACGAGCAGTACTTC	CASSLSQGATYEQYF
-	TRBD1	TRBV5-4	TRBJ1-2	TGTGCCAGCGGCAGGACAGGGGGCTATGGCTACACCTTC	CASGRTGGYGYTF
-	TRBD2	TRBV5-1	TRBJ2-7	TGCGCCAGCACCGCGGGACTAGCGGGAGGCGTCCACGAGCAGTACTTC	CASTAGLAGGVHEQYF
-	-	TRBV7-9	TRBJ2-7	TGTGCCAGCAGCTTTGTGGGGGGCGCTAGCGAGCAGTACTTC	CASSFVGGASEQYF
-	TRBD1	TRBV7-9	TRBJ1-4	TGTGCCAGCAGCTTTTCGACAGGGGGTAATGAAAAACTGTTTTTT	CASSFSTGGNEKLFF
-	-	TRBV6-1	TRBJ1-6	TGTGCCACTCTCCCGAGTGGTCCTGGTAATTCACCCCTCCACTTT	CATLPSGPGNSPLHF
-	-	TRBV9	TRBJ2-7	TGTGCCAGCAGCGTCGGGCAGTCCCCCTCCTACGAGCAGTACTTC	CASSVGQSPSYEQYF
-	TRBD1	TRBV6-6	TRBJ2-7	TGTGCCAGCACTCAGGGGGCAGTCTACGAGCAGTACTTC	CASTQGAVYEQYF
-	-	TRBV11-2	TRBJ2-7	TGTGCCAGCACCGAAACTAGCACCTACGAGCAGTACTTC	CASTETSTYEQYF
-	-	TRBV25-1	TRBJ2-7	TGTGCCAGCAGTGAATCCCTCGCAGGCCCCTCAGTCGAGCAGTACTTC	CASSESLAGPSVEQYF
-	-	TRBV6-1	TRBJ2-1	TGTGCCAGCAGTGGGAGGGACTTCCTACGTCGTGAGCAGTTCTTC	CASSGRDFLRREQFF
-	-	TRBV6-5	TRBJ1-1	TGTGCCAGCAGTTATATGGGCCGGGGGGCGGCTTTCTTT	CASSYMGRGAAFF
-	-	TRBV30	TRBJ1-2	TGTGCCTGGAGGCGGGCGGGACTCCTAATGTACGCTGATGGCTACACCTTC	CAWRRAGLLMYADGYTF
-	TRBD1	TRBV10-2	TRBJ2-7	TGCGCCAGCAGTGCCGACAGGGCATCCGAGCAGTACTTC	CASSADRASEQYF